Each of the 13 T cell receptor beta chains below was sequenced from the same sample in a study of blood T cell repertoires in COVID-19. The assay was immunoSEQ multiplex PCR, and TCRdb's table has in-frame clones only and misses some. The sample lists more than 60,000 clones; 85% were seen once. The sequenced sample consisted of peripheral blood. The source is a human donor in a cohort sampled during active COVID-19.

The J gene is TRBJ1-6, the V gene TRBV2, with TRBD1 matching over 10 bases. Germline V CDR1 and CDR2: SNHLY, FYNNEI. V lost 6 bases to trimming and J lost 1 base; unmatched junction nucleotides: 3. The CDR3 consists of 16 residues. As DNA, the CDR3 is TGTGCCAGCAGAGGGGACAGGGGTTCCTATAATTCACCCCTCCACTTT. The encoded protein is CASRGDRGSYNSPLHF.

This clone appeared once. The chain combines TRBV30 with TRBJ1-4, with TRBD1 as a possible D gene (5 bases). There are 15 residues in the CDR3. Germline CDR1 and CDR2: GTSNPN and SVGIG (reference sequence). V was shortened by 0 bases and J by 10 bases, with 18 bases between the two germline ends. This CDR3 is CAWSVTGGGRGKLFF. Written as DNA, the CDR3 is TGTGCCTGGAGTGTAACGGGCGGGGGACGAGGAAAACTGTTTTTT.

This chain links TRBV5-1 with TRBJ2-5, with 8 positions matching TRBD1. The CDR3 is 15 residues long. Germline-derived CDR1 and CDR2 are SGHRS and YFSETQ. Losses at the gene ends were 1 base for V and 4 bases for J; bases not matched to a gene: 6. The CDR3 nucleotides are TGCGCCAGCAGCTTGCTAGGTCAGGGGGCAGAGACCCAGTACTTC. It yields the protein CASSLLGQGAETQYF.

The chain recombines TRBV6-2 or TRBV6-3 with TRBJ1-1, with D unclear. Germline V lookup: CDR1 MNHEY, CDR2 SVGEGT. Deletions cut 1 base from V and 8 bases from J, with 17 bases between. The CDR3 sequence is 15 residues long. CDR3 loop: CASSYYREKGGEAFF. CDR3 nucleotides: TGTGCCAGCAGTTACTACCGGGAAAAAGGAGGGGAAGCTTTCTTT.

CDR3 protein: CASSLTTENTGELFF. The CDR3 bases are TGTGCCAGCAGTTTGACGACAGAGAACACCGGGGAGCTGTTTTTT. V gene TRBV11-3 combines with J gene TRBJ2-2; the D gene is possibly TRBD1 (5 bases). Trimming left V 6 bases short and J 1 base short, with 12 bases between. This CDR3 region has 15 residues. Germline CDR1 reads SGHNT; CDR2 reads YENEEA.

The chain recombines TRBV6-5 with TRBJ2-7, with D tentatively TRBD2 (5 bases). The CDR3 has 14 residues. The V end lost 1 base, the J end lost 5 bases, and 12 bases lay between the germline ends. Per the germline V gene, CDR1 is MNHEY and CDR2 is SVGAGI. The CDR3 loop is CASSYLSISDEQYF. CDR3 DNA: TGTGCCAGCAGTTACTTGTCGATTAGCGACGAGCAGTACTTC.

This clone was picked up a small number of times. CDR3 nucleotides: TGTGCCACCAGTGCCGGACAGGGGGCGAACGAGCAGTACTTC. It yields the protein CATSAGQGANEQYF. V gene TRBV24-1 combines with J gene TRBJ2-7; 11 bases agree with TRBD1. This CDR3 comprises 14 residues. J gave up 5 bases and V 5 bases, and 4 bases lay outside the gene matches. Germline values: CDR1 KGHDR, CDR2 SFDVKD.

As DNA, the CDR3 is TGCACCAGCAGCCAGGGCTCGAGCGGGTGGGATTACAATGAGCAGTTCTTC. Protein sequence: CTSSQGSSGWDYNEQFF. This sequence joins TRBV1 and TRBJ2-1; the D call of TRBD2 is as the table states it, not checked on the DNA. TRBV1 is annotated as a pseudogene. There are 17 residues in the CDR3.

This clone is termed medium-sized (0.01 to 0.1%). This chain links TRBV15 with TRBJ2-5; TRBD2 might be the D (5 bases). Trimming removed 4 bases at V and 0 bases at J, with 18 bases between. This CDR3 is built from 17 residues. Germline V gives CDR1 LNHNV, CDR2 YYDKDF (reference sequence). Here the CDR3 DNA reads TGTGCCACCAGCATACAGTTAGGCCCGGGGTACCAAGAGACCCAGTACTTC. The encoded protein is CATSIQLGPGYQETQYF.

CDR3 region: CASSPPGGESGTDTQYF. CDR3 nucleotide sequence: TGTGCCAGCAGCCCGCCCGGGGGGGAAAGCGGCACAGATACGCAGTATTTT. V is TRBV13 and J is TRBJ2-3, with 8 bases lining up with TRBD2. With V trimmed by 5 bases and J by 1 base, 11 bases remained unmatched. From germline, CDR1 is PRHDT and CDR2 FYEKMQ (reference sequence). The length of the CDR3 is 17 residues. Full variable domain (missing parts from reference TRBV13 and TRBJ2-3): AAGVIQSPRHLIKEKRETATLKCYPIPRHDTVYWYQQGPGQDPQFLISFYEKMQSDKGSIPDRFSAQQFSDYHSELNMSSLELGDSALYFCASSPPGGESGTDTQYFGPGTRLTVL.

The DNA for the CDR3 is TGTGCCAGCACCGGGACAGGGTATAATTCACCCCTCCACTTT. This translates into CASTGTGYNSPLHF. V usage is TRBV19 and J usage is TRBJ1-6, with 9 bases fitting TRBD1. V was pared by 9 bases and J by 4 bases, with 4 bases of the junction left unmatched. The V gene's germline CDR1 is LNHDA and CDR2 SQIVND (reference sequence). The length of the CDR3 is 14 residues.

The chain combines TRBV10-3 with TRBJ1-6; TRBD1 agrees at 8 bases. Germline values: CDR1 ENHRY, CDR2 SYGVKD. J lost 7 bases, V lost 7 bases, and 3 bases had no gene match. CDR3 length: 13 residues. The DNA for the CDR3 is TGTGCCATCACGACAGGGGACAATTCACCCCTCCACTTT. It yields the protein CAITTGDNSPLHF.

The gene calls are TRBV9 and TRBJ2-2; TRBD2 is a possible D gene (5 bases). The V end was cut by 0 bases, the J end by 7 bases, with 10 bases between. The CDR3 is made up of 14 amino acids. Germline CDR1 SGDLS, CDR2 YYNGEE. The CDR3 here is CASSVGGIGGELFF. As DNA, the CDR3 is TGTGCCAGCAGCGTAGGAGGGATTGGCGGGGAGCTGTTTTTT.